This T cell receptor beta chain is from a study of cytomegalovirus exposure and HLA in healthy donors. Overall study findings and caveats: In an earlier analysis, productive rearrangement rates for most beta V segments clustered near 87% or 30%. Sequence variants that were highly shared formed a cluster that was likely a sequencing artifact.

With regard to this clone: Its antigen is unknown.

Primers included in the PCR were 60 Vbeta and 13 Jbeta primers. Assay used: immunoSEQ multiplex PCR; TCRdb lists only in-frame clones, some missing. The table lists some 89,000 clones, just over 70% of them singletons. The length of the CDR3 is 17 residues. Germline V gene sequence: CDR1 LNHDA, CDR2 SQIVND (reference sequence). With V trimmed by 3 bases and J by 7 bases, 13 bases remained unmatched. The TCR originated in a man aged 60-69 years in good health and CMV-seronegative. Sequencing input: PBMCs. The chain joins TRBV19 to TRBJ1-2; 11 bases are shared with TRBD1. CDR3 nucleotide sequence: TGTGCCAGTAGTATCTCGTCGGGAGGACAGGGGGCCGGTGGCTACACCTTC. As protein: CASSISSGGQGAGGYTF.